These T cell receptor beta chains were read from a single sample in a study of blood T cell repertoires in COVID-19. Generated by immunoSEQ multiplex PCR, the TCRdb table keeps only in-frame clones and is missing some. The table lists 150,000 to 200,000 clones, around 85% of them singletons, with around 9.8% in the top ten. Sequencing was done on a sample of peripheral blood. These receptors were collected from a woman of 80 years or more with acute or convalescent COVID-19. CDR3s include the opening cysteine and the closing phenylalanine or tryptophan. The D gene is left open where the match is weak. Clone size is not always given. Where it is, it says once, few, many or a class for expanded clones.

D gene	V gene	J gene	clone size	CDR3 DNA	CDR3 protein
.	TRBV24-1	TRBJ2-1	.	TGTGCCACCAGTGATTTTGGGAGCACAGGGAAAGCTGAGCAGTTCTTC	CATSDFGSTGKAEQFF
TRBD1	TRBV7-9	TRBJ2-2	.	TGTGCCAGCAGCCCACGGACAGGGGGCTTAACCGGGGAGCTGTTTTTT	CASSPRTGGLTGELFF
.	TRBV6-5	TRBJ1-6	.	TGTGCCAGCAGTTACTCGCGTTGGCGGCCCGATTCACCCCTCCACTTT	CASSYSRWRPDSPLHF
.	TRBV5-1	TRBJ1-3	.	TGCGCCAGCAGCTTGGGACAGGTTGGTAGCGCTGGAAACACCATATATTTT	CASSLGQVGSAGNTIYF
.	TRBV10-3	TRBJ1-3	.	TGTGCCATCAGTGAGGGGGACAACTCTGGAAACACCATATATTTT	CAISEGDNSGNTIYF
.	TRBV3-1/TRBV3-2	TRBJ2-2	.	TGTGCCAGCAGTCTTGCCCCTCTCGAGGCCGGGGAGCTGTTTTTT	CASSLAPLEAGELFF
TRBD2	TRBV11-2	TRBJ2-1	few	TGTGCCAGCAGCTTAGGGACTAGCGGGAGGGCCTTTCGCAATGAGCAGTTCTTC	CASSLGTSGRAFRNEQFF
TRBD1	TRBV9	TRBJ2-7	.	TGTGCCAGCAGCGTAGAGGGAAGGGGGCGAGGGGAGCAGTACTTC	CASSVEGRGRGEQYF
.	TRBV2	TRBJ2-4	.	TGTGCCAGCAGTGAAGGTCGGCGGATTCAGTACTTC	CASSEGRRIQYF
.	TRBV15	TRBJ1-2	.	TGTGCCACCAGCGGCACGGTAGGGGCAGCAGTCGATGGCTACACCTTC	CATSGTVGAAVDGYTF
TRBD2	TRBV6-5	TRBJ2-1	.	TGTGCCAGCAGTTACGCGGGAGCCTCCTACAATGAGCAGTTCTTC	CASSYAGASYNEQFF
.	TRBV4-1	TRBJ2-5	.	TGCGCCAGCAGCCCCTCCGGGACTCACCAAGAGACCCAGTACTTC	CASSPSGTHQETQYF
.	TRBV9	TRBJ1-2	.	TGTGCCAGCAGCGTAGGGGCAGCCTATGGCTACACCTTC	CASSVGAAYGYTF
TRBD1	TRBV2	TRBJ1-2	.	TGTGCCAGCAGTGGACAGGGGGCCGTTGGCTACACCTTC	CASSGQGAVGYTF
.	TRBV29-1	TRBJ2-7	once	TGCAGCGTTGAGAGGGAACAAGGAGAGCAGTACTTC	CSVEREQGEQYF
TRBD2	TRBV5-1	TRBJ2-7	.	TGCGCCAGCAGCACCGGGACTAGCGGGAGCCACGAGCAGTACTTC	CASSTGTSGSHEQYF
TRBD2	TRBV18	TRBJ2-5	.	TGTGCCAGCTCACCCGGACTAGCGGGGGGAAGGGAGACCCAGTACTTC	CASSPGLAGGRETQYF
TRBD2	TRBV5-4	TRBJ2-2	once	TGTGCCAGCAGCTTGGCCCCAGCGGGGGGGTATAACACCGGGGAGCTGTTTTTT	CASSLAPAGGYNTGELFF
.	TRBV11-2	TRBJ1-1	.	TGTGCCAGCAGCTTCGGGCAGGGGTGGATTACTGAAGCTTTCTTT	CASSFGQGWITEAFF
TRBD1	TRBV30	TRBJ1-2	.	TGTGCCTGGAGTTTCAGGGGGCTGGATGGCTACACCTTC	CAWSFRGLDGYTF
TRBD2	TRBV19	TRBJ2-1	.	TGTGCCAGTAGTATTTATCCTAGCGGGAGGCTGAGCGGCAATGAGCAGTTCTTC	CASSIYPSGRLSGNEQFF
TRBD1	TRBV18	TRBJ2-7	.	TGTGCCAGCTCATCCGGACAGGGGCCACTGTACGAGCAGTACTTC	CASSSGQGPLYEQYF
.	TRBV20-1	TRBJ1-5	.	TGCAGTGCTAGTCTGGGGGGGCCCAATCAGCCCCAGCATTTT	CSASLGGPNQPQHF
.	TRBV10-3	TRBJ2-1	.	TGTGCCATCGAGGGGGACTACAATGAGCAGTTCTTC	CAIEGDYNEQFF
TRBD1	TRBV29-1	TRBJ2-1	.	TGCAGCGTCACTCGACAGGGGCTACAATGGGAGCAGTTCTTC	CSVTRQGLQWEQFF
TRBD2	TRBV5-6	TRBJ2-2	.	TGTGCCAGCAGCGGTCCTAGCGGGAAGAACACCGGGGAGCTGTTTTTT	CASSGPSGKNTGELFF
TRBD1	TRBV4-1	TRBJ2-2	.	TGCGCCAGCAGCCAAGAGGGACAGATTAACACCGGGGAGCTGTTTTTT	CASSQEGQINTGELFF
.	TRBV20-1	TRBJ2-2	.	TGCAGTGCTAGTACGGGAAACACCGGGGAGCTGTTTTTT	CSASTGNTGELFF
.	TRBV2	TRBJ2-3	.	TGTGCCAGCAGCGCGGGGACCTACCCACACACAGATACGCAGTATTTT	CASSAGTYPHTDTQYF
.	TRBV15	TRBJ2-2	.	TGTGCCACCAGCAGAGATCTGAGGCAGACCGGGGAGCTGTTTTTT	CATSRDLRQTGELFF